These 18 T cell receptor beta chains were all obtained from the same sample, sequenced in a study of blood T cell repertoires in COVID-19. Produced via immunoSEQ multiplex PCR; TCRdb's table is partial and in-frame only. The sample lists tens of thousands of clones; nearly 80% were seen once. The specimen sequenced was peripheral blood. These receptors all come from a human donor in a cohort sampled during active COVID-19.

The genes are TRBV19 and TRBJ1-2, with D possibly being TRBD1 (5 bases). The CDR3 loop spans 13 amino acids. V lost 1 base and J 4 bases, leaving 7 bases between the germline ends. The germline CDR1 and CDR2 sequences are LNHDA and SQIVND (reference sequence). The CDR3 protein is CASSIGTGYGYTF. Here the CDR3 DNA reads TGTGCCAGTAGTATAGGAACAGGCTATGGCTACACCTTC.

V usage is TRBV9 and J usage is TRBJ2-3; 12 bases are a match to TRBD2. Germline trimming cut 0 bases from V and 6 bases from J; bases unmatched to any gene: 5. The CDR3 length is 16 residues. Germline assignment: CDR1 SGDLS and CDR2 YYNGEE. The CDR3 is CASSVASGRESDTQYF. The CDR3 DNA is TGTGCCAGCAGCGTAGCTAGCGGGAGGGAGTCGGATACGCAGTATTTT.

The chain has TRBV4-3 and TRBJ2-3; 15 bases map to TRBD2. Germline CDR1 reads LGHNA; CDR2 reads YSLEER. V dropped 4 bases and J dropped 2; count of bases not matched to a gene: 7. The length of the CDR3 is 18 residues. The DNA for the CDR3 is TGCGCCAGCAGCCGGGGACTAGCGGGAGGTATAGACACAGATACGCAGTATTTT. Encoded protein: CASSRGLAGGIDTDTQYF.

This clone was seen a handful of times. This rearrangement joins TRBV6-6 to TRBJ1-6; TRBD1 is a possible D gene (5 bases). The CDR3 runs 15 residues. Germline V gene data show CDR1 as MNHNY and CDR2 as SVGAGI (reference sequence). The ends were cut back, 5 bases at V and 5 bases at J, with 13 bases in the middle. DNA of the CDR3: TGTGCCAGCAGTCGACCGCCGGGGGATAATTCACCCCTCCACTTT. Its protein is CASSRPPGDNSPLHF.

V and J are TRBV7-3 and TRBJ2-3; a weak D match, TRBD1 (6 bases). Trimming shortened V by 3 bases and J by 5 bases, and 12 bases separated the two germline ends. Per germline, CDR1 SGHTA and CDR2 FQGTGA. CDR3 length: 14 residues. The CDR3 loop is CASSLTQGIDTQYF. CDR3 sequence (DNA): TGTGCCAGCAGCTTGACACAGGGAATAGATACGCAGTATTTT.

In this sample, this clone turned up a few times. The chain carries TRBV10-2 and TRBJ2-2, with D possibly matching TRBD2 (6 bases). V was shortened by 6 bases and J by 6 bases, with 11 bases between the two germline ends. The germline gives CDR1 WSHSY, CDR2 SAAADI. The CDR3 contains 13 residues. Written as DNA, the CDR3 is TGCGCCAGCAGCCTGCGGGGCGCCGGGGAGCTGTTTTTT. Protein product: CASSLRGAGELFF.

The chain couples TRBV5-1 to TRBJ2-1; 10 nucleotides agree with TRBD2. Unmatched junction bases numbered 3, after V lost 1 base and J lost 2 bases. Looked up from germline, CDR1 is SGHRS and CDR2 is YFSETQ. The CDR3 runs 16 residues. DNA for the CDR3: TGCGCCAGCAGCTTGTCTAGCGGGAGCACCTACAATGAGCAGTTCTTC. Protein product: CASSLSSGSTYNEQFF.

The chain carries TRBV18 and TRBJ2-1; TRBD2 matches 8 bases. The CDR3 loop spans 15 amino acids. V lost 3 bases and J lost 7; bases outside the gene matches: 8. CDR1 is KGHSH, CDR2 LQKENI, per germline. The DNA for the CDR3 is TGTGCCAGCTCACCGGATCTAGCGGGCGGTAATGAGCAGTTCTTC. Translated: CASSPDLAGGNEQFF.

This clone was seen more than once but under ten times. V usage is TRBV7-6 and J usage is TRBJ2-2; the match to TRBD2 covers 10 bases. Germline CDR1 and CDR2: SGHVS and FNYEAQ. The CDR3 is made up of 16 amino acids. The junction had 4 bases not matched to a gene; V was cut back by 5 bases and J by 1 base. CDR3 loop: CASSRRTSGNTGELFF. Written as DNA, the CDR3 is TGTGCCAGCAGCCGGAGGACTAGCGGGAACACCGGGGAGCTGTTTTTT. Supplemented by reference TRBV7-6 and TRBJ2-2, the full variable domain reads GAGVSQSPRYKVTKRGQDVALRCDPISGHVSLYWYRQALGQGPEFLTYFNYEAQQDKSGLPNDRFSAERPEGSISTLTIQRTEQRDSAMYRCASSRRTSGNTGELFFGEGSRLTVL.

This sequence joins TRBV27 and TRBJ2-1; TRBD1 agrees at 7 bases. CDR1 is MNHEY, CDR2 SMNVEV, per germline (reference sequence). The CDR3 totals 15 residues. Unmatched junction bases numbered 2, after V lost 2 bases and J lost 1 base. CDR3: CASSLTGQSYNEQFF. Here the CDR3 DNA reads TGTGCCAGCAGTTTAACGGGACAGTCCTACAATGAGCAGTTCTTC.

The CDR3, as DNA: TGTGCCAGCAGCCAAAGGGGCAGCACAGATACGCAGTATTTT. The encoded protein is CASSQRGSTDTQYF. The V gene is TRBV4-2, the J gene TRBJ2-3, with TRBD1 as a possible D gene (5 bases). Germline V gene lookup returns CDR1 LGHNA and CDR2 YNFKEQ. Trimming took 2 bases from V and 0 from J, leaving 6 bases between them. This CDR3 comprises 14 residues.

The chain uses TRBV6-2 or TRBV6-3 and TRBJ1-5, with a possible D match to TRBD1 (5 bases). There are 15 residues in the CDR3. Per the germline V gene, CDR1 is MNHEY and CDR2 is SVGEGT. Trimming took off 0 bases at V and 9 bases at J, with 15 bases between the two ends. In nucleotides, the CDR3 is TGTGCCAGCAGTTACTCAGGGGTGGTTTTGAGGCCCCAGCATTTT. Encoded protein: CASSYSGVVLRPQHF.

Only one count was recorded for this clone. This chain connects TRBV3-1 (or the pseudogene TRBV3-2) to TRBJ1-2; D is possibly TRBD1 (6 bases). With 1 base removed from V and 8 bases from J, the gap between germline ends came to 14 bases. CDR3 size: 14 residues. CDR1 LGHDT and CDR2 YNNKEL come from the germline V gene (reference sequence). Written as DNA, the CDR3 is TGTGCCAGCAGCCAAGTGGCAGGGGCAGGCGGCTACACCTTC. Translated, it gives CASSQVAGAGGYTF.

This rearrangement joins TRBV23-1 to TRBJ1-5; TRBD1 might be the D (5 bases). TRBV23-1 is identified as an open reading frame with a role that is uncertain. V was cut by 0 bases and J by 4 bases, with 16 bases left in between. This CDR3 is built from 17 residues. This CDR3 reads CASSQSLMRGGNQPQHF. The DNA of the CDR3 is TGCGCCAGCAGTCAATCGCTAATGAGGGGAGGGAATCAGCCCCAGCATTTT.

The count of this clone is one. J is TRBJ2-1 and V is TRBV7-2; D perhaps matches TRBD2 (5 bases). Germline CDR1 is SGHTA and CDR2 is FQGNSA. Deletions cut 5 bases from V and 5 bases from J, with 13 bases between. CDR3 size: 14 residues. The CDR3 region is CASSPFGVDNEQFF. The CDR3 DNA is TGTGCCAGCAGCCCGTTCGGGGTCGACAATGAGCAGTTCTTC.

The chain recombines TRBV7-8 with TRBJ2-5; D gene ambiguous. Trimming removed 5 bases at V and 1 base at J, with 11 bases between. CDR1 and CDR2 from the germline V gene are SGHVS and FQNEAQ. The CDR3 has 14 amino acids. The CDR3 DNA reads as TGTGCCAGCAGCCCACAGAATTTCCAAGAGACCCAGTACTTC. Translation gives CASSPQNFQETQYF.

This rearrangement joins TRBV7-8 to TRBJ2-7; D may be TRBD2 (6 bases). Germline CDR1 is SGHVS and CDR2 is FQNEAQ. This CDR3 region has 15 residues. The germline V and J ends were trimmed by 3 bases and 6 bases, with 18 bases remaining between them. The CDR3 protein is CASSLTGTGSAEQYV. The CDR3 bases are TGTGCCAGCAGCTTGACGGGGACTGGGTCCGCCGAGCAGTACGTC.

This clone was recorded only once. The chain joins TRBV12-5 to TRBJ2-2; D unresolved. CDR1 and CDR2 from the germline V gene are LGHNT and FRNRAP. Trimming took off 1 base at V and 0 bases at J, with 6 bases between the two ends. The CDR3 extends over 15 amino acids. The CDR3 loop is CASGLDLSNTGELFF. The CDR3, as DNA: TGTGCTAGTGGTTTGGATCTCTCGAACACCGGGGAGCTGTTTTTT.